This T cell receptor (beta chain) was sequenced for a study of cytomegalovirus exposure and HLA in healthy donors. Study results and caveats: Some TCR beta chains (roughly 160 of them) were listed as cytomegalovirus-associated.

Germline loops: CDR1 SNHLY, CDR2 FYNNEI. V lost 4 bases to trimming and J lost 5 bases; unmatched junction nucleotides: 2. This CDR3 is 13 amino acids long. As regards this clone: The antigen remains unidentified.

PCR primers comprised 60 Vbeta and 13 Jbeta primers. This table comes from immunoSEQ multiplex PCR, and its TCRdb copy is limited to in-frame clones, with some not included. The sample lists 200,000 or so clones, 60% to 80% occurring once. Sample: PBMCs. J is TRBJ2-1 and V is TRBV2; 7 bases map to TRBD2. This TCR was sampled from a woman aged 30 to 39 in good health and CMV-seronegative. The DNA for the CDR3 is TGTGCCAGCAGTGGGGAGGGTCACAATGAGCAGTTCTTC. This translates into CASSGEGHNEQFF.